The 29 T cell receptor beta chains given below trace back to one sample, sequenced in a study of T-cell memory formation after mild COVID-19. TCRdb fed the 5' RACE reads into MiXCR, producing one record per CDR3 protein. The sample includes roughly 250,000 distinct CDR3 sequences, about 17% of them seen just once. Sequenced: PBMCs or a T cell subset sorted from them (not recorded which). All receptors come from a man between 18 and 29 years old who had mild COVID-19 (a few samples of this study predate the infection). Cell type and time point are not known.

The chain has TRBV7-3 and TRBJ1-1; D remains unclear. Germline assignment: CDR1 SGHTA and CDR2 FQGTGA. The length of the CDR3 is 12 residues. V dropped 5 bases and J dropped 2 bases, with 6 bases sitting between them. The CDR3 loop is CASSIDNTEAFF. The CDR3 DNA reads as TGTGCCAGCAGCATTGATAACACTGAAGCTTTCTTT.

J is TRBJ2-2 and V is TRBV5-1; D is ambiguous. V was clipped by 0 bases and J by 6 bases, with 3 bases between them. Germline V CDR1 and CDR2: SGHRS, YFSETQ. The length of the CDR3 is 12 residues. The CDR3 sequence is CASSLEAGELFF. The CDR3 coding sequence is TGCGCCAGCAGCTTGGAAGCCGGGGAGCTGTTTTTT.

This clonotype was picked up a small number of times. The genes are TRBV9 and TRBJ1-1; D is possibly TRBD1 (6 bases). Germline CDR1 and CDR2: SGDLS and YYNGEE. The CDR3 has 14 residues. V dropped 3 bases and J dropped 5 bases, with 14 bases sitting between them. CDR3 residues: CASSDPRGGTEAFF. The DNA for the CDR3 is TGTGCCAGCAGCGACCCTAGAGGGGGTACTGAAGCTTTCTTT.

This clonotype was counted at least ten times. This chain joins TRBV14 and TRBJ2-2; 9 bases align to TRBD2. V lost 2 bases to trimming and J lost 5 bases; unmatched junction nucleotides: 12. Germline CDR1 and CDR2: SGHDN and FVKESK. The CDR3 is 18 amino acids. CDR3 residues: CASSQTRGGLSRTGELFF. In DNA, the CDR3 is TGTGCCAGCAGCCAAACGCGGGGGGGCCTGAGTAGGACCGGGGAGCTGTTTTTT.

The DNA for the CDR3 is TGTGCCAGCAGCTCGTTCGGGGGGGCGGAGACCCAGTACTTC. This sequence encodes CASSSFGGAETQYF. The chain couples TRBV11-2 to TRBJ2-5, with 8 bases fitting TRBD2. The ends lost 4 bases at V and 5 bases at J; junction bases unmatched: 6. The CDR3 is 14 residues long. CDR1 is SGHAT, CDR2 FQNNGV, per germline.

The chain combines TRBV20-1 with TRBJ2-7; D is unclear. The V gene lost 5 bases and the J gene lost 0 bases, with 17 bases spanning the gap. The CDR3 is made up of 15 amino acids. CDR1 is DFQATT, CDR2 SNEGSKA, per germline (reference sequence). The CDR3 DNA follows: TGCAGTGCTTTGGACCCGAGAGGCAGCTCCTACGAGCAGTACGTC. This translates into CSALDPRGSSYEQYV.

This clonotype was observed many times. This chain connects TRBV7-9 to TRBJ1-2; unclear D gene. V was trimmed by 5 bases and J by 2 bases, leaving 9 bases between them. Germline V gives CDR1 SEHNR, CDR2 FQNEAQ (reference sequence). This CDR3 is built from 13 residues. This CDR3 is CASSRTENYGYTF. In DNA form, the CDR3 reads TGTGCCAGCAGCCGTACAGAGAACTATGGCTACACCTTC.

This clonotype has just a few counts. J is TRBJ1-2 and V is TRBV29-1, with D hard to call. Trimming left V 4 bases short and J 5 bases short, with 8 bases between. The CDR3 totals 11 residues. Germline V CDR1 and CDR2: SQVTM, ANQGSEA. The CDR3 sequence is CSVARDYGYTF. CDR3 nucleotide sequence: TGCAGCGTTGCAAGGGATTATGGCTACACCTTC.

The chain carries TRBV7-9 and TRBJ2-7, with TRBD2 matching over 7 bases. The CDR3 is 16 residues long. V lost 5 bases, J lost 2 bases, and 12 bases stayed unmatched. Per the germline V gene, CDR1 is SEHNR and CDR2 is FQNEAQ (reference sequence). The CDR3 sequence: CASSPRGDRRTYEQYF. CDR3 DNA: TGTGCCAGCAGCCCCCGGGGGGACCGAAGGACCTACGAGCAGTACTTC.

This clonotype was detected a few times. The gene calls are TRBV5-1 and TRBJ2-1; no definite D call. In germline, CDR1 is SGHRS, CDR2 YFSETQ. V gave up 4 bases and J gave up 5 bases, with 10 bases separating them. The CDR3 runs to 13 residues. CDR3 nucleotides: TGCGCCAGCAGCCAAGCAAGGGACAATGAGCAGTTCTTC. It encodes CASSQARDNEQFF.

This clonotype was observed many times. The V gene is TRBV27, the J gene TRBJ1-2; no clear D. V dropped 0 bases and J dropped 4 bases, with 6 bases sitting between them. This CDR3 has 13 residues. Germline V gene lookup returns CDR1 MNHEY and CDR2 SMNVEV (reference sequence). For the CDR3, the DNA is TGTGCCAGCAGTTTATCCGGCCTCTATGGCTACACCTTC. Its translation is CASSLSGLYGYTF.

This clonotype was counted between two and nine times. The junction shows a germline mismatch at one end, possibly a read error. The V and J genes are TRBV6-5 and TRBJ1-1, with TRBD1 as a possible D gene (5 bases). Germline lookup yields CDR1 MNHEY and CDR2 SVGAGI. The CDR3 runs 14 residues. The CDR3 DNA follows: TGTGCCAGCAGGACTGGAGGGGCCTCCACTGAACCTTTCTTT. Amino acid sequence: CASRTGGASTEPFF.

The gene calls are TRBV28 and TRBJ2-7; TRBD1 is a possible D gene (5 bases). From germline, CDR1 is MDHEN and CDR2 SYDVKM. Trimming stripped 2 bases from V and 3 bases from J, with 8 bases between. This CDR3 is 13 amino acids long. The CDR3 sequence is CASSLRQLYEQYV. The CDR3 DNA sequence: TGTGCCAGCAGTTTAAGACAGCTCTACGAGCAGTACGTC.

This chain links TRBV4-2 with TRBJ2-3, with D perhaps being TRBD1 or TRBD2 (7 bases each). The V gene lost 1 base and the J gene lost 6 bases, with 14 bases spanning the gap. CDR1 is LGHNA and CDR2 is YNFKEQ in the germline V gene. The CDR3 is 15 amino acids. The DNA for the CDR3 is TGTGCCAGCAGCCAAGCTCCCAGGGGGGGGGATACGCAGTATTTT. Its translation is CASSQAPRGGDTQYF.

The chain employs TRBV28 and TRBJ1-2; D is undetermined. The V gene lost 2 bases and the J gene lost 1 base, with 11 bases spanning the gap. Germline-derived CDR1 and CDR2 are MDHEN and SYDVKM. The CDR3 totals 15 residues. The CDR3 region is CASSLLSALNYGYTF. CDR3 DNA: TGTGCCAGCAGTTTACTTTCCGCGCTTAACTATGGCTACACCTTC.

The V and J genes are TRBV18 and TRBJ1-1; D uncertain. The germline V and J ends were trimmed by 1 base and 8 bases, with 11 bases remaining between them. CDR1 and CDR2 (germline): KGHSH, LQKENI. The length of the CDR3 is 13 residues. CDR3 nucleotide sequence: TGTGCCAGCTCACCACATCCCCAATCGGAAGCTTTCTTT. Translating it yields CASSPHPQSEAFF.

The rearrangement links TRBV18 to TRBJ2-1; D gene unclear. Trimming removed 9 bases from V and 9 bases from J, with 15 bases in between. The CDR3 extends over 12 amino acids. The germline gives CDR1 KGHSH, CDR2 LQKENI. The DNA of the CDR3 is TGTGCCAGTTCGAATACTAATTTTGAGCAGTTCTTC. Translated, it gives CASSNTNFEQFF.

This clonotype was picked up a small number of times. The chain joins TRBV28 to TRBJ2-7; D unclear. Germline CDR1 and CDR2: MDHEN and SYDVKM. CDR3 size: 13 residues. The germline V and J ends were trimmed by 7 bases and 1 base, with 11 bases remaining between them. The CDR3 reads CASTPPGSYEQYV. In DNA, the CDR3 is TGTGCCAGCACCCCCCCGGGTTCCTACGAGCAGTACGTC.

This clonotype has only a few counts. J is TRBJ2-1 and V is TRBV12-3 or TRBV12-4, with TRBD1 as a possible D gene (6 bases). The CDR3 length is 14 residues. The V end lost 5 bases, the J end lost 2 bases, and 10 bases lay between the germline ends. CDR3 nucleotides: TGTGCCAGCAGTCTGGACAGAACCTACAATGAGCAGTTCTTC. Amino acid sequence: CASSLDRTYNEQFF.

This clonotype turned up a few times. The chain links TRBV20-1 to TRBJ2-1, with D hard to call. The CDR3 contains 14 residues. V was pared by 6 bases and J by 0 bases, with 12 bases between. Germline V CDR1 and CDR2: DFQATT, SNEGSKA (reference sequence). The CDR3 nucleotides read TGCAGTGCCCCCCTCATGAGCTCCTACAATGAGCAGTTCTTC. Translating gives CSAPLMSSYNEQFF.

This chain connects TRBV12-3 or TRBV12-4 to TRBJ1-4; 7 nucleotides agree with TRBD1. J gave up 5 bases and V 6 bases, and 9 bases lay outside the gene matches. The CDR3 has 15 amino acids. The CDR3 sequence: CASSIGQAQNEKLFF. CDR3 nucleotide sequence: TGTGCCAGCAGCATCGGACAGGCACAGAATGAAAAACTGTTTTTT.

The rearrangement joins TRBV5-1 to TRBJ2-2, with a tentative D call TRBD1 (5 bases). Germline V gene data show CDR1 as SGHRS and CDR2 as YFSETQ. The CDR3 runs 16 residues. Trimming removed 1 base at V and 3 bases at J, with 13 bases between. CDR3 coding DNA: TGCGCCAGCAGCTTGACATCAGGGCCCGACACCGGGGAGCTGTTTTTT. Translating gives CASSLTSGPDTGELFF.

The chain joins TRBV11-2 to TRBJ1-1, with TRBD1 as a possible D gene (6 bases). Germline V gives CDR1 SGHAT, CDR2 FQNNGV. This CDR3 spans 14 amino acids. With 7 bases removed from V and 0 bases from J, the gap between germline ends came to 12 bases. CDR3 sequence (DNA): TGTGCCAGCACCACGGACAGAATGAACACTGAAGCTTTCTTT. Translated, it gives CASTTDRMNTEAFF.

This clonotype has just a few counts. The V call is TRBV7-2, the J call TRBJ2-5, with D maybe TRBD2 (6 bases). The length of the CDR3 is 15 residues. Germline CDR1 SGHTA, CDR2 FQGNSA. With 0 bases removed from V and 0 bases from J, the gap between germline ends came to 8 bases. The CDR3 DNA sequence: TGTGCCAGCAGCTTAGCTGGGGGGTACCAAGAGACCCAGTACTTC. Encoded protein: CASSLAGGYQETQYF.

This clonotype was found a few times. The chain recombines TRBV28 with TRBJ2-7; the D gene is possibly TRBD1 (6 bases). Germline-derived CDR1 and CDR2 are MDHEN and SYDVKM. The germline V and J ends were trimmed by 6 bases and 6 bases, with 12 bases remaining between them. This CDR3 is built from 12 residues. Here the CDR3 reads CASSQQGSEQYV. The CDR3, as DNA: TGTGCCAGCAGCCAACAGGGAAGCGAGCAGTACGTC.

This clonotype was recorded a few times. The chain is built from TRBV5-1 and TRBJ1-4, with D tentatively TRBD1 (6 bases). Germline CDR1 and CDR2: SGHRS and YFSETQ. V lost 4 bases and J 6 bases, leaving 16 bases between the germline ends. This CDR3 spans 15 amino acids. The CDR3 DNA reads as TGCGCCAGCAGCCTCCTCGGGGGGCTCGATGAAAAACTGTTTTTT. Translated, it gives CASSLLGGLDEKLFF.

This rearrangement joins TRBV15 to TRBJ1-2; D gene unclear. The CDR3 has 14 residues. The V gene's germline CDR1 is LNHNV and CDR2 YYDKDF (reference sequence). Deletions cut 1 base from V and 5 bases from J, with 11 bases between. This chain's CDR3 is CATSRGRLNYGYTF. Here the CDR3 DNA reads TGTGCCACCAGCAGAGGCCGACTGAATTATGGCTACACCTTC.

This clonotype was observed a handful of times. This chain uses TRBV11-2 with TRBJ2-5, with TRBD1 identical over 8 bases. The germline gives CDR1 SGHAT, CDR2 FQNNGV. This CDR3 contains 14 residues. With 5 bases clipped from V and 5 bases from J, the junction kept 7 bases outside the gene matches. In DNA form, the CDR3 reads TGTGCCAGCAGCCCCGGGGCAGGGGGCGAGACCCAGTACTTC. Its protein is CASSPGAGGETQYF.

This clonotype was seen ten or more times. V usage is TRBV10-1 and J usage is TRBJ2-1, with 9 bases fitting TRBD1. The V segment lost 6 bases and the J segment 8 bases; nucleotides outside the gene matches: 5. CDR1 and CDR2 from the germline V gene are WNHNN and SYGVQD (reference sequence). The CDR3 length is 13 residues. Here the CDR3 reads CASRGQGDHEQFF. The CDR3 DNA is TGCGCCAGCAGGGGACAGGGTGACCATGAGCAGTTCTTC.